The 2 T cell receptor beta chains presented below share a single source sample, sequenced in a study of blood T cells in healthy people across ages. It was with a sample-barcoded 5' primer and a J-beta primer mix that a second PCR of roughly 6 to 12 cycles was run. TCRdb re-derived calls from the 5' RACE reads in MiXCR, one entry per CDR3 protein. This repertoire shows over 1.5 million distinct CDR3 sequences, around half found once; its top ten account for over 2%. Sequenced sample: blood. The receptors stem from a woman between 35 and 50 years old in good health.

This clonotype was observed a few times. The chain employs TRBV20-1 and TRBJ2-7; TRBD1 matches at 7 bases. With V trimmed by 6 bases and J by 4 bases, 18 bases remained unmatched. The length of the CDR3 is 16 residues. Germline CDR1 and CDR2: DFQATT and SNEGSKA (reference sequence). CDR3 protein: CSAGSAGDSDLYEQYF. The DNA for the CDR3 is TGCAGTGCCGGATCGGCCGGGGACAGTGACCTGTACGAGCAGTACTTC.

V usage is TRBV7-9 and J usage is TRBJ2-6; D is unresolved. Trimming left V 4 bases short and J 4 bases short, with 8 bases between. Germline CDR1 SEHNR, CDR2 FQNEAQ (reference sequence). This CDR3 spans 14 amino acids. CDR3 nucleotides: TGTGCCAGCAGCTCAACTATGGGGGCCAACGTCCTGACTTTC. Translated, it gives CASSSTMGANVLTF.